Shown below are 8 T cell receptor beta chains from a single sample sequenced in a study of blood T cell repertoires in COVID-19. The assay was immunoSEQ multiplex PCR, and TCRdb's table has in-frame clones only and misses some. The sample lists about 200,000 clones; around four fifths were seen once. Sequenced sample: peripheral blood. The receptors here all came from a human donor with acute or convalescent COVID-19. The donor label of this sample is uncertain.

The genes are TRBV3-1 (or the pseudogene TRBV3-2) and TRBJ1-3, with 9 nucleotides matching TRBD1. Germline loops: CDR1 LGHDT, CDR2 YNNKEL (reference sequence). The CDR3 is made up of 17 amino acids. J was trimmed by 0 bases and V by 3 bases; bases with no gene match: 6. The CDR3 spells CASSQGTGLFSGNTIYF. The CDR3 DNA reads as TGTGCCAGCAGCCAGGGGACAGGGCTCTTCTCTGGAAACACCATATATTTT.

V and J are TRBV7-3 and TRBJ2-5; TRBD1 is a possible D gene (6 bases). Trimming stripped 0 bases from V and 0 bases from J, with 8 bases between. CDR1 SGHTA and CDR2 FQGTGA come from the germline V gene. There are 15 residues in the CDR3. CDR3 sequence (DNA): TGTGCCAGCAGCTTAACGCGGACAGACCAAGAGACCCAGTACTTC. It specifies CASSLTRTDQETQYF.

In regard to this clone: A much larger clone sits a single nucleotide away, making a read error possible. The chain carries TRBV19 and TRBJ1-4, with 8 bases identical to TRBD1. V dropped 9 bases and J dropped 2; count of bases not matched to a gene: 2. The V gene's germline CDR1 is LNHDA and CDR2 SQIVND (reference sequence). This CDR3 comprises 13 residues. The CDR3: CASWTGTNEKLFF. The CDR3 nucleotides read TGTGCCAGCTGGACAGGGACTAATGAAAAACTGTTTTTT.

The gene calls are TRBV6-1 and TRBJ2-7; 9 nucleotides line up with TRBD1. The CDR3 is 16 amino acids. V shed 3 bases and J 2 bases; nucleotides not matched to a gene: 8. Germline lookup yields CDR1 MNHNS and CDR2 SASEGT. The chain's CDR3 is CASSDAPGQGTYEQYF. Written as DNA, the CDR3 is TGTGCCAGCAGTGACGCGCCGGGACAGGGAACCTACGAGCAGTACTTC.

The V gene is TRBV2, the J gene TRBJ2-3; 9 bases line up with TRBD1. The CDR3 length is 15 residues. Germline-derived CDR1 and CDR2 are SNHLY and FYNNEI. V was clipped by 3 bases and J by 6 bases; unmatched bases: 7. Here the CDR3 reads CASSDGTGHRDTQYF. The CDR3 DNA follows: TGTGCCAGCAGTGATGGGACAGGGCATAGGGATACGCAGTATTTT.

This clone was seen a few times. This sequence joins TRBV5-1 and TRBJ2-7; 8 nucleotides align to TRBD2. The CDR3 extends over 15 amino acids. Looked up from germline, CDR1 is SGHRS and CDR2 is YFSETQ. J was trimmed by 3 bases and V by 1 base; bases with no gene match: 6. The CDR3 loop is CASSLQRESIYEQYF. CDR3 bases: TGCGCCAGCAGCTTGCAGCGGGAGTCCATCTACGAGCAGTACTTC. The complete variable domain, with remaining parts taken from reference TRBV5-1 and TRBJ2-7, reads KAGVTQTPRYLIKTRGQQVTLSCSPISGHRSVSWYQQTPGQGLQFLFEYFSETQRNKGNFPGRFSGRQFSNSRSEMNVSTLELGDSALYLCASSLQRESIYEQYFGPGTRLTVT.

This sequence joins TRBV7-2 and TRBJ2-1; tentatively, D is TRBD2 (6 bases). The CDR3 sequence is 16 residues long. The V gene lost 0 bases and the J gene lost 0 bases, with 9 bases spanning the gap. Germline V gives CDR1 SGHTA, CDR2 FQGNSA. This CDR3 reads CASSLAGGHSYNEQFF. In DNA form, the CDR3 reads TGTGCCAGCAGCTTAGCGGGAGGCCACTCCTACAATGAGCAGTTCTTC.

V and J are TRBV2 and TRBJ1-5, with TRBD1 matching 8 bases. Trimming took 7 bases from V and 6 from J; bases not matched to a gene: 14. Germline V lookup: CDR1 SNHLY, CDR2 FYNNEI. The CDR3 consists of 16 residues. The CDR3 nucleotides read TGTGCCAGCACTGACCTCGGACAGGGAGGAGGTCAGCCCCAGCATTTT. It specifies CASTDLGQGGGQPQHF.